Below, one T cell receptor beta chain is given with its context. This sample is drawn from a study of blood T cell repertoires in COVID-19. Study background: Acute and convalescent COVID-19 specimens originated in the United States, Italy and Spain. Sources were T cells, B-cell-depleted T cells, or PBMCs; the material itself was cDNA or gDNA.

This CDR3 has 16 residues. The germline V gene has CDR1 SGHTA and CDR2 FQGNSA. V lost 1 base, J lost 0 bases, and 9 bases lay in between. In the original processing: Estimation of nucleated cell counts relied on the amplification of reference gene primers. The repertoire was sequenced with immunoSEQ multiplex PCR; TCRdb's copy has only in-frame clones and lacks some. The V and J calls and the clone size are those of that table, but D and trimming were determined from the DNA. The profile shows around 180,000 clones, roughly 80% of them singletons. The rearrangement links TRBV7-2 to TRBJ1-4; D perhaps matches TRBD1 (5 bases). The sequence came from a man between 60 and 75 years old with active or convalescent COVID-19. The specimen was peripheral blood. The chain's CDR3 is CASSLDVRATNEKLFF. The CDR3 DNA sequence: TGTGCCAGCAGCTTAGATGTCAGGGCAACTAATGAAAAACTGTTTTTT.